The 23 T cell receptor beta chains listed next were all sequenced from one sample in a study of blood T cell repertoires in COVID-19. This table comes from immunoSEQ multiplex PCR, and its TCRdb copy is limited to in-frame clones, with some not included. The profile shows some 130,000 clones, more than 70% of them singletons. The sequenced sample consisted of peripheral blood. The receptors were gathered from a man aged 60-69 years with acute or convalescent COVID-19.

The chain recombines TRBV15 with TRBJ2-1, with 9 bases matching TRBD2. CDR1 and CDR2 from the germline V gene are LNHNV and YYDKDF (reference sequence). V dropped 0 bases and J dropped 4; count of bases not matched to a gene: 4. The CDR3 has 16 residues. The DNA of the CDR3 is TGTGCCACCAGCAGAGATCTCGCGGGAGGGTACAATGAGCAGTTCTTC. This encodes CATSRDLAGGYNEQFF.

This chain joins TRBV5-6 and TRBJ2-2, with 9 positions matching TRBD1. Per the germline V gene, CDR1 is SGHDT and CDR2 is YYEEEE. The CDR3 totals 15 residues. J lost 3 bases, V lost 2 bases, and 2 bases had no gene match. CDR3 nucleotide sequence: TGTGCCAGCAGCTTCGGGACAGGGCACACCGGGGAGCTGTTTTTT. This encodes CASSFGTGHTGELFF.

The V call is TRBV5-1, the J call TRBJ1-1; tentatively, D is TRBD1 (5 bases). The CDR3 spans 15 residues. Germline V CDR1 and CDR2: SGHRS, YFSETQ. V dropped 0 bases and J dropped 1 base, with 10 bases sitting between them. This chain's CDR3 is CASSLAGQTNTEAFF. The CDR3 coding sequence is TGCGCCAGCAGCTTGGCCGGACAAACGAACACTGAAGCTTTCTTT.

The rearrangement links TRBV11-2 to TRBJ2-7, with 7 bases that match TRBD1. Losses at the gene ends were 4 bases for V and 2 bases for J; bases not matched to a gene: 11. This CDR3 contains 16 residues. Germline V lookup: CDR1 SGHAT, CDR2 FQNNGV. The CDR3 DNA sequence: TGTGCCAGCAGCTCCCGAGGGACAGCGAAGACCTACGAGCAGTACTTC. It codes for CASSSRGTAKTYEQYF. The full variable domain, completed using reference TRBV11-2 and TRBJ2-7, is EAGVAQSPRYKIIEKRQSVAFWCNPISGHATLYWYQQILGQGPKLLIQFQNNGVVDDSQLPKDRFSAERLKGVDSTLKIQPAKLEDSAVYLCASSSRGTAKTYEQYFGPGTRLTVT.

This chain connects TRBV19 to TRBJ2-5; 9 bases align to TRBD2. Per the germline V gene, CDR1 is LNHDA and CDR2 is SQIVND (reference sequence). This CDR3 spans 16 amino acids. The V and J ends lost 6 bases and 5 bases, in that order; junction bases with no gene match: 13. The CDR3 bases are TGTGCCAGTAGCAGAGGCGCGGGAGGGCCTGGGGAGACCCAGTACTTC. Its protein product is CASSRGAGGPGETQYF. Supplemented by reference TRBV19 and TRBJ2-5, the full variable domain reads DGGITQSPKYLFRKEGQNVTLSCEQNLNHDAMYWYRQDPGQGLRLIYYSQIVNDFQKGDIAEGYSVSREKKESFPLTVTSAQKNPTAFYLCASSRGAGGPGETQYFGPGTRLLVL.

The chain employs TRBV5-6 and TRBJ2-3; 8 bases match TRBD1. CDR3 size: 14 residues. In germline, CDR1 is SGHDT, CDR2 YYEEEE. V shed 4 bases, J shed 3 bases, and the junction held 4 bases outside the gene matches. This chain's CDR3 is CASSDTGGTDTQYF. The CDR3 DNA reads TGTGCCAGCAGCGACACAGGGGGGACAGATACGCAGTATTTT.

The V and J genes are TRBV5-1 and TRBJ1-2, with 7 bases lining up with TRBD1. Germline CDR1 and CDR2: SGHRS and YFSETQ. This CDR3 region has 13 residues. The V gene end was trimmed by 4 bases and the J gene end by 8 bases; junction bases not matched to a gene: 8. The CDR3 reads CASSVDRDGGYTF. Here the CDR3 DNA reads TGCGCCAGCAGCGTAGACAGGGATGGAGGCTACACCTTC.

This clone has more than one count but fewer than ten. The sample carries other DNA sequences with the same CDR3. This chain links TRBV9 with TRBJ2-2; 11 nucleotides match TRBD2. This CDR3 is 17 amino acids long. The V and J ends lost 2 bases and 3 bases, in that order; junction bases with no gene match: 6. Germline assignment: CDR1 SGDLS and CDR2 YYNGEE. CDR3 sequence: CASSVIAGGPDTGELFF. CDR3 nucleotide sequence: TGTGCCAGCAGCGTGATAGCGGGAGGGCCCGACACCGGGGAGCTGTTTTTT.

This chain links TRBV24-1 with TRBJ2-3; TRBD1 aligns across 7 bases. The CDR3 totals 17 residues. The germline CDR1 and CDR2 sequences are KGHDR and SFDVKD. The V segment lost 1 base and the J segment 2 bases; nucleotides outside the gene matches: 8. The CDR3, as DNA: TGTGCCACCAGTGATTTAAGGGGGCTGGGTGACACAGATACGCAGTATTTT. It yields the protein CATSDLRGLGDTDTQYF.

The V gene is TRBV19, the J gene TRBJ2-3; tentatively, D is TRBD1 (5 bases). V shed 3 bases and J shed 1 base, with 14 bases lying between them. The germline V gene has CDR1 LNHDA and CDR2 SQIVND (reference sequence). The CDR3 extends over 16 amino acids. The chain's CDR3 is CASSIGVTAGTDTQYF. The CDR3 DNA is TGTGCCAGTAGTATTGGTGTGACAGCAGGCACAGATACGCAGTATTTT.

This clone appeared a few times. This chain links TRBV5-1 with TRBJ1-2; D not certain. The CDR3 totals 11 residues. Germline-derived CDR1 and CDR2 are SGHRS and YFSETQ. V was pared by 5 bases and J by 7 bases, with 9 bases between. The CDR3, as DNA: TGCGCCAGCAGAAACACAGCTGGCTACACCTTC. Translated: CASRNTAGYTF. Combining the CDR3 with reference TRBV5-1 and TRBJ1-2 gives the whole variable domain KAGVTQTPRYLIKTRGQQVTLSCSPISGHRSVSWYQQTPGQGLQFLFEYFSETQRNKGNFPGRFSGRQFSNSRSEMNVSTLELGDSALYLCASRNTAGYTFGSGTRLTVV.

The CDR3 nucleotides read TGTGCCAGCAGCCCCGGGACACTAGGGCCCTACGAGCAGTACTTC. Protein: CASSPGTLGPYEQYF. The chain employs TRBV7-6 and TRBJ2-7; D possibly corresponds to TRBD1 (6 bases). The V and J ends lost 5 bases and 2 bases respectively, with 16 bases between them. This CDR3 is built from 15 residues. Germline CDR1 SGHVS, CDR2 FNYEAQ.

The CDR3 DNA reads TGTGCCATCAGTGGACGGGAGGGCCGGAGCACAGATACGCAGTATTTT. Translated, it gives CAISGREGRSTDTQYF. The chain recombines TRBV10-3 with TRBJ2-3; the match to TRBD2 covers 8 bases. Trimming took 4 bases from V and 0 from J; bases not matched to a gene: 6. The CDR3 loop spans 16 amino acids. Germline assignment: CDR1 ENHRY and CDR2 SYGVKD.

The chain is built from TRBV29-1 and TRBJ1-1; D is unresolved. This CDR3 comprises 11 residues. The V gene lost 4 bases and the J gene lost 1 base, with 4 bases spanning the gap. Germline V gene data show CDR1 as SQVTM and CDR2 as ANQGSEA. The CDR3 spells CSVVRNTEAFF. DNA for the CDR3: TGCAGCGTTGTCAGGAACACTGAAGCTTTCTTT.

The chain employs TRBV27 and TRBJ2-7; TRBD2 matches at 11 bases. Looked up from germline, CDR1 is MNHEY and CDR2 is SMNVEV (reference sequence). The J segment lost 2 bases and the V segment lost 5 bases, leaving 8 bases of the junction unmatched. CDR3 length equals 16 residues. In DNA form, the CDR3 reads TGTGCCAGCAGTCCCACGATAGCGGGGGGGACCTACGAGCAGTACTTC. Translating it yields CASSPTIAGGTYEQYF.

This rearrangement joins TRBV5-1 to TRBJ2-7; TRBD1 matches 8 bases. V shed 4 bases and J 5 bases; nucleotides not matched to a gene: 8. Germline V gives CDR1 SGHRS, CDR2 YFSETQ. The CDR3 runs 14 residues. CDR3 nucleotides: TGCGCCAGCAGCCTAGGACAGGGCTACCACGAGCAGTACTTC. Encoded protein: CASSLGQGYHEQYF. Variable domain in full (rest from reference TRBV5-1 and TRBJ2-7): KAGVTQTPRYLIKTRGQQVTLSCSPISGHRSVSWYQQTPGQGLQFLFEYFSETQRNKGNFPGRFSGRQFSNSRSEMNVSTLELGDSALYLCASSLGQGYHEQYFGPGTRLTVT.

The chain combines TRBV5-1 with TRBJ2-3; D is unresolved. V was trimmed by 1 base and J by 6 bases, leaving 3 bases between them. Germline CDR1 and CDR2: SGHRS and YFSETQ. CDR3 length: 11 residues. The CDR3: CASSLSDTQYF. For the CDR3, the DNA is TGCGCCAGCAGCTTGTCGGATACGCAGTATTTT.

This chain links TRBV18 with TRBJ1-3, with D perhaps matching TRBD1 (6 bases). The CDR3 sequence is 15 residues long. Germline CDR1 KGHSH, CDR2 LQKENI. V shed 2 bases and J shed 4 bases, with 12 bases lying between them. In DNA form, the CDR3 reads TGTGCCAGCTCACCATCGGGACAAGAGGGAAACACCATATATTTT. Its translation is CASSPSGQEGNTIYF.

The gene calls are TRBV9 and TRBJ1-1; TRBD1 aligns across 8 bases. Germline V gene lookup returns CDR1 SGDLS and CDR2 YYNGEE. V gave up 4 bases and J gave up 3 bases; unmatched junction bases: 8. The CDR3 is 15 amino acids. The CDR3 coding sequence is TGTGCCAGCAGCAAAGGACAGGGAAAGGACACTGAAGCTTTCTTT. Residues: CASSKGQGKDTEAFF.

This chain uses TRBV27 with TRBJ2-7; D possibly corresponds to TRBD2 (5 bases). The end of the DNA fits TRBJ2-1 better, so the J call may be wrong. This CDR3 is built from 14 residues. In germline, CDR1 is MNHEY, CDR2 SMNVEV (reference sequence). CDR3 region: CASTNHYGEGEQFF. CDR3 bases: TGTGCCAGCACCAATCATTACGGGGAAGGCGAGCAGTTCTTC.

This clone has just one count. The V and J genes are TRBV10-3 and TRBJ2-3; 10 bases are a match to TRBD2. The germline gives CDR1 ENHRY, CDR2 SYGVKD. The CDR3 consists of 15 residues. Trimming removed 3 bases from V and 6 bases from J; junction bases left unmatched: 6. The CDR3 nucleotides read TGTGCCATCAGTGACACAGCGGGAGGGCCGGATACGCAGTATTTT. Its protein product is CAISDTAGGPDTQYF.

The genes are TRBV5-1 and TRBJ1-1, with unresolved D. Germline V gives CDR1 SGHRS, CDR2 YFSETQ. Trimming left V 4 bases short and J 5 bases short, with 12 bases between. This CDR3 comprises 13 residues. CDR3 amino acids: CASSPVGETEAFF. DNA of the CDR3: TGCGCCAGCAGCCCGGTCGGGGAAACTGAAGCTTTCTTT.

This clone was recorded a few times. V and J are TRBV15 and TRBJ2-5; possible D gene TRBD1, 5 bases. The CDR3 is made up of 15 amino acids. V lost 5 bases and J lost 4, with 17 bases in between. Germline V gene lookup returns CDR1 LNHNV and CDR2 YYDKDF (reference sequence). This chain's CDR3 is CATSATWGAGETQYF. The CDR3 DNA reads as TGTGCCACCAGCGCCACGTGGGGCGCAGGAGAGACCCAGTACTTC.